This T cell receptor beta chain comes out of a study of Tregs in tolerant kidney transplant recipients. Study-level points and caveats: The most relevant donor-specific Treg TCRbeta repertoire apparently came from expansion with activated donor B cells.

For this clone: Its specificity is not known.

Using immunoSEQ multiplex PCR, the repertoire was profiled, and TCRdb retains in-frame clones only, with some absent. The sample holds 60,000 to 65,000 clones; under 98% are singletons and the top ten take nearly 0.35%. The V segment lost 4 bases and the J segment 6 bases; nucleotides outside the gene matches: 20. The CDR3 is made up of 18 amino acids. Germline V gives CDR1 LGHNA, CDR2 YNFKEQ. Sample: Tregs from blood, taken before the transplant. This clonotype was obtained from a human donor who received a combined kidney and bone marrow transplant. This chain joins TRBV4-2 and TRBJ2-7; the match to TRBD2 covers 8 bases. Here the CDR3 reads CASSRDGVGTREGSEQYF. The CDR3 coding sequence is TGTGCCAGCAGCCGCGACGGGGTTGGCACTCGGGAGGGGAGCGAGCAGTACTTC.